What follows describes a single T cell receptor (beta chain). Naive CD8 cells were CD45RO-negative, positively selected for CCR7, excluding terminally differentiated effector memory CD45RA+ cells. This specimen comes from a study of shared clonotypes between healthy human individuals. Study-wide background: A donor's plate count was three for CD4 naive and three for CD4 memory; CD8 naive had two and CD8 memory one.

Repertoires were generated with immunoSEQ multiplex PCR, while TCRdb's copy carries only in-frame clones and drops some. Altogether a few million clones are present, around 93% being singletons, with the ten largest covering approximately 1.7%. The CDR3 is 14 amino acids. Trimming left V 2 bases short and J 0 bases short, with 11 bases between. Germline V CDR1 and CDR2: SQVTM, ANQGSEA. This chain connects TRBV29-1 to TRBJ2-7, with no clear D. The TCR comes from a man aged 18 to 30 in good health. Some clones in this sample may be carry-over from other donors' samples. What was sequenced was naive CD8+ T cells from PBMCs. The CDR3 here is CSVEIRSGSYEQYF. The CDR3 region has the DNA TGCAGCGTTGAAATTAGAAGTGGCTCCTACGAGCAGTACTTC.